The 10 T cell receptor beta chains below come from one sample, sequenced in a study of blood T cell repertoires in COVID-19. Here immunoSEQ multiplex PCR was the method, and the copy in TCRdb shows in-frame clones only, minus some. The sample consists of approximately 330,000 clones, approximately 90% of them appearing once. Sequencing was done on a sample of peripheral blood. Receptors originate from a man in his thirties or forties with COVID-19, enrolled during active disease.

V usage is TRBV7-6 and J usage is TRBJ2-5, with D possibly being TRBD1 (6 bases). Germline CDR1 is SGHVS and CDR2 is FNYEAQ. The CDR3 length is 17 residues. Trimming took off 1 base at V and 4 bases at J, with 19 bases between the two ends. CDR3 DNA: TGTGCCAGCAGCTTAGTCTCGGACAGATTTATTCCAGAGACCCAGTACTTC. Translating gives CASSLVSDRFIPETQYF.

The rearrangement links TRBV5-4 to TRBJ1-1; TRBD1 is a possible D gene (5 bases). This CDR3 is 16 amino acids long. Germline CDR1 SGHNT, CDR2 YYREEE (reference sequence). V lost 0 bases, J lost 0 bases, and 12 bases lay in between. CDR3 loop: CASSLGGTGMNTEAFF. CDR3 in DNA: TGTGCCAGCAGCTTGGGTGGTACAGGAATGAACACTGAAGCTTTCTTT. Drawing the rest from reference TRBV5-4 and TRBJ1-1, the complete variable domain is ETGVTQSPTHLIKTRGQQVTLRCSSQSGHNTVSWYQQALGQGPQFIFQYYREEENGRGNFPPRFSGLQFPNYSSELNVNALELDDSALYLCASSLGGTGMNTEAFFGQGTRLTVV.

This chain connects TRBV18 to TRBJ2-5; 9 bases are a match to TRBD1. V lost 2 bases to trimming and J lost 5 bases; unmatched junction nucleotides: 9. The germline V gene has CDR1 KGHSH and CDR2 LQKENI. There are 16 residues in the CDR3. CDR3 protein: CASSPGTGMFGETQYF. CDR3 coding DNA: TGTGCCAGCTCACCAGGGACAGGGATGTTCGGCGAGACCCAGTACTTC.

The chain joins TRBV4-2 to TRBJ2-7; possible D gene TRBD1, 6 bases. This CDR3 region has 16 residues. V dropped 0 bases and J dropped 3 bases, with 15 bases sitting between them. CDR1 and CDR2 from the germline V gene are LGHNA and YNFKEQ. CDR3 bases: TGTGCCAGCAGCCAAGATCTCACCGGACAGCTCTACGAGCAGTACTTC. Residues: CASSQDLTGQLYEQYF.

The CDR3 coding sequence is TGTGCCAGCAGCCTACAGGGGGCCGGGGTCAATGAGCAGTTCTTC. Residues: CASSLQGAGVNEQFF. The V call is TRBV6-5, the J call TRBJ2-1; 9 bases agree with TRBD1. The CDR3 contains 15 residues. V dropped 6 bases and J dropped 6; count of bases not matched to a gene: 9. The germline V gene encodes CDR1 MNHEY and CDR2 SVGAGI.

This clone was seen just once. V is TRBV11-2 and J is TRBJ1-1; 7 nucleotides align to TRBD1. Germline V lookup: CDR1 SGHAT, CDR2 FQNNGV. CDR3 length equals 13 residues. Trimming at V came to 3 bases and at J to 8 bases, leaving 6 bases not matched to a gene. The CDR3 sequence: CASSFGPGQEAFF. For the CDR3, the DNA is TGTGCCAGCAGCTTTGGACCGGGACAGGAAGCTTTCTTT.

This sequence joins TRBV6-2 or TRBV6-3 and TRBJ1-4; D unresolved. The CDR3 has 14 residues. Germline V gene lookup returns CDR1 MNHEY and CDR2 SVGEGT. Trimming removed 6 bases from V and 8 bases from J, with 16 bases in between. The CDR3 coding sequence is TGTGCCAGCAGCCCACAAACACGCGGCGAAAAACTGTTTTTT. Encoded protein: CASSPQTRGEKLFF.

The chain is built from TRBV3-1 (or the pseudogene TRBV3-2) and TRBJ1-1; 11 nucleotides match TRBD1. The CDR3 contains 15 residues. With 2 bases clipped from V and 6 bases from J, the junction kept 5 bases outside the gene matches. Germline V CDR1 and CDR2: LGHDT, YNNKEL (reference sequence). For the CDR3, the DNA is TGTGCCAGCAGCCAACACGGACAGGGGGCTGCTGAAGCTTTCTTT. It is translated as CASSQHGQGAAEAFF.

The chain joins TRBV28 to TRBJ1-2; 10 bases map to TRBD1. CDR1 is MDHEN, CDR2 SYDVKM, per germline. J was trimmed by 6 bases and V by 9 bases; bases with no gene match: 7. The CDR3 extends over 13 amino acids. In nucleotides, the CDR3 is TGTGCCAGTGGGGAGGGGACAGGGGATGGCTACACCTTC. It specifies CASGEGTGDGYTF.

The genes are TRBV6-2 or TRBV6-3 and TRBJ2-7; 9 positions agree with TRBD1. Germline CDR1 MNHEY, CDR2 SVGEGT. The CDR3 runs to 13 residues. Trimming removed 5 bases from V and 3 bases from J; junction bases left unmatched: 2. The CDR3 is CASSGTGSYEQYF. As DNA, the CDR3 is TGTGCCAGCAGTGGGACAGGGAGCTACGAGCAGTACTTC.